This T cell receptor beta chain was sequenced during a study of blood T cells in healthy people across ages. General study results and limits: Observed TCR beta diversity showed a strong correlation with the percentage of naive T cells as measured by flow cytometry. Measured against age, TCR beta diversity per million T cells decreased in a roughly linear manner.

Points on this clonotype: Its specificity is not known.

Per individual sample, total RNA of at least 5 micrograms was extracted. The CDR3 contains 14 residues. Per the germline V gene, CDR1 is SQVTM and CDR2 is ANQGSEA. V was cut by 8 bases and J by 5 bases, with 20 bases left in between. A J-beta primer mix and a sample-barcoded 5' primer were used in a second PCR of about 6 to 12 cycles. Every individual sample yielded 2.5 million or more paired-end reads (each containing CDR3). TCRdb reprocessed the 5' RACE reads via MiXCR and lists one record per CDR3 protein. Of 1.5 million to 2 million distinct CDR3 sequences in the sample, about 28% were seen once. This sequence joins TRBV29-1 and TRBJ2-3; D is possibly TRBD1 or TRBD2 (7 bases each). Sequencing was done on a sample of blood. The TCR sequence derives from a woman in her 30s in good health. In DNA, the CDR3 is TGCAGCAAAGCACAGGGGAGGGTGGGAGATACGCAGTATTTT. Protein sequence: CSKAQGRVGDTQYF.